This T cell receptor (beta chain) is drawn from a study of shared clonotypes between healthy human individuals. The overall study: The study used three CD4 naive, three CD4 memory, two CD8 naive and one CD8 memory plate per donor. Study results and caveats: It was expected that sequencing depth would affect clonotype sharing among donors.

V lost 5 bases to trimming and J lost 0 bases, with 22 bases between them. The length of the CDR3 is 19 residues. CDR1 and CDR2 (germline): SGHAT, FQNNGV. In the CD4+ fraction, cells were divided into CD45RA+ naive and CD45RA-negative memory subsets. Note on this clone: What it binds is not known.

This was a deep-level run. Only in-frame clones appear in the TCRdb table, and some are missing; sequencing was by immunoSEQ multiplex PCR. The sample lists about 1 million clones; about 77% were seen once. The rearrangement links TRBV11-2 to TRBJ1-4; unclear D gene. The sequence was collected from a man aged 18 to 35 in good health. Sequencing input: memory CD4+ T cells sorted from blood. Specified subset: CD45RA-negative fraction. CDR3 sequence (DNA): TGTGCCAGCAGCCCGACGTTGTTGAGTCGAATCCCAACTAATGAAAAACTGTTTTTT. Translation: CASSPTLLSRIPTNEKLFF.